These 30 T cell receptor beta chains originate from one sample sequenced in a study of human T cells and chemical hapten exposure. MiXCR, run by TCRdb on the RACE reads, gives a single entry per CDR3 protein. The table lists under 300,000 distinct CDR3 sequences, approximately 8.4% of them singletons. As for time point: pre-sensitization, week 0. The sample's treatment: therapeutic diphenylcyclopropenone sensitization with weekly scalp DPC. The sequenced sample was whole blood, obtained in connection with sensitization to the hapten diphenylcyclopropenone (DPC). These receptors were collected from a woman between 40 and 55 years old with alopecia areata. Some clones in this sample may be carry-over from other donors' samples.

This clonotype was seen only a few times. The chain couples TRBV4-3 to TRBJ2-3; no definite D call. V dropped 2 bases and J dropped 0 bases, with 3 bases sitting between them. CDR1 is LGHNA and CDR2 is YSLEER in the germline V gene. The CDR3 loop spans 13 amino acids. The CDR3 sequence: CASSQQSTDTQYF. The CDR3 DNA reads TGCGCCAGCAGCCAACAGAGCACAGATACGCAGTATTTT.

This clonotype was picked up a small number of times. The chain uses TRBV7-9 and TRBJ2-7; perhaps TRBD1 as D (5 bases). Germline values: CDR1 SEHNR, CDR2 FQNEAQ (reference sequence). Deletions cut 1 base from V and 2 bases from J, with 12 bases between. This CDR3 is built from 15 residues. The CDR3 coding sequence is TGTGCCAGCAGCTTAGAGGAAAGGGGCCCCTACGAGCAGTACTTC. Protein product: CASSLEERGPYEQYF.

V is TRBV7-2 and J is TRBJ1-1, with TRBD1 as a possible D gene (6 bases). V lost 3 bases and J 3 bases, leaving 11 bases between the germline ends. Per germline, CDR1 SGHTA and CDR2 FQGNSA. The CDR3 spans 14 residues. CDR3 bases: TGTGCCAGCAGCTTTAGCCCAGGGGACACTGAAGCTTTCTTT. Translating it yields CASSFSPGDTEAFF.

This clonotype has a handful of counts. The rearrangement uses TRBV27 and TRBJ1-5; 7 nucleotides match TRBD1. CDR1 is MNHEY and CDR2 is SMNVEV in the germline V gene (reference sequence). CDR3 length equals 14 residues. The J segment lost 9 bases and the V segment lost 6 bases, leaving 11 bases of the junction unmatched. CDR3 loop: CASSPSRDSPPQHF. As DNA, the CDR3 is TGTGCCAGCAGCCCGTCCCGGGACAGCCCGCCCCAGCATTTT.

This clonotype has a count of ten or more. The chain recombines TRBV11-2 with TRBJ2-1; 10 bases line up with TRBD1. CDR3 length: 15 amino acids. CDR1 SGHAT and CDR2 FQNNGV come from the germline V gene. V was pared by 4 bases and J by 1 base, with 1 base of the junction left unmatched. The CDR3 is CASSSGQGSYNEQFF. The CDR3 nucleotides read TGTGCCAGCAGCTCGGGACAGGGGTCCTACAATGAGCAGTTCTTC.

This clonotype showed up just a few times. The rearrangement uses TRBV6-1 and TRBJ2-3, with 12 bases lining up with TRBD2. The CDR3 runs to 15 residues. The germline CDR1 and CDR2 sequences are MNHNS and SASEGT. Trimming took 1 base from V and 4 from J; bases not matched to a gene: 0. This CDR3 reads CASSEGLAGADTQYF. The CDR3 nucleotides read TGTGCCAGCAGTGAAGGACTAGCGGGGGCAGATACGCAGTATTTT.

This clonotype was seen only a few times. V gene TRBV27 combines with J gene TRBJ2-7; TRBD1 aligns across 8 bases. Germline V CDR1 and CDR2: MNHEY, SMNVEV (reference sequence). V trimming: 8 bases; J trimming: 2 bases; junction bases outside the gene matches: 5. The CDR3 consists of 13 residues. As DNA, the CDR3 is TGTGCCAGCCAGGGACAGGAGACCTACGAGCAGTACTTC. Amino acids: CASQGQETYEQYF.

This clonotype has more than one count but fewer than ten. V gene TRBV20-1 combines with J gene TRBJ2-3, with D uncertain. The length of the CDR3 is 13 residues. V was shortened by 5 bases and J by 4 bases, with 13 bases between the two germline ends. Germline assignment: CDR1 DFQATT and CDR2 SNEGSKA (reference sequence). Written as DNA, the CDR3 is TGCAGTGCTTTGAACGTCCCCTCAGATACGCAGTATTTT. Its translation is CSALNVPSDTQYF.

The DNA for the CDR3 is TGTGCCAGCAGCTTAGTACCCGGCCGCTACGAGCAGTACTTC. It codes for CASSLVPGRYEQYF. V gene TRBV7-2 combines with J gene TRBJ2-7; D is undetermined. There are 14 residues in the CDR3. CDR1 SGHTA and CDR2 FQGNSA come from the germline V gene. V lost 1 base and J 3 bases, leaving 10 bases between the germline ends.

V is TRBV6-6 and J is TRBJ1-1, with 7 bases aligning to TRBD1. Germline CDR1 and CDR2: MNHNY and SVGAGI (reference sequence). The CDR3 extends over 15 amino acids. With V trimmed by 7 bases and J by 4 bases, 12 bases remained unmatched. The CDR3 region has the DNA TGTGCCAGCACCCCTAGACAGGGTCAGGGCACTGAAGCTTTCTTT. Its translation is CASTPRQGQGTEAFF.

This clonotype has just a few counts. The gene calls are TRBV9 and TRBJ2-3; a weak D match, TRBD1 (5 bases). V was cut by 2 bases and J by 6 bases, with 7 bases left in between. CDR1 and CDR2 from the germline V gene are SGDLS and YYNGEE. The CDR3 sequence is 12 residues long. CDR3 nucleotide sequence: TGTGCCAGCAGCGTGGGGCTCGATACGCAGTATTTT. Translated: CASSVGLDTQYF.

This clonotype was seen a handful of times. This chain uses TRBV7-3 with TRBJ2-6, with no clear D. Germline V gives CDR1 SGHTA, CDR2 FQGTGA. This CDR3 spans 19 amino acids. Trimming removed 0 bases at V and 0 bases at J, with 15 bases between. In DNA, the CDR3 is TGTGCCAGCAGCTTAACCTTGGCAGGTGATAGCTCTGGGGCCAACGTCCTGACTTTC. It specifies CASSLTLAGDSSGANVLTF.

The chain carries TRBV28 and TRBJ1-5, with D possibly matching TRBD1 (6 bases). The CDR3 totals 14 residues. Trimming removed 10 bases at V and 5 bases at J, with 18 bases between. Germline lookup yields CDR1 MDHEN and CDR2 SYDVKM. The CDR3 spells CATLGGAGDQPQHF. The CDR3 DNA is TGTGCCACCCTGGGGGGGGCCGGGGATCAGCCCCAGCATTTT.

Many counts were recorded for this clonotype. This chain links TRBV11-2 with TRBJ2-3, with 7 bases identical to TRBD1. CDR1 and CDR2 from the germline V gene are SGHAT and FQNNGV. CDR3 length equals 16 residues. J lost 0 bases, V lost 1 base, and 4 bases had no gene match. In nucleotides, the CDR3 is TGTGCCAGCAGCTTAGGGGGACAGCTGAGCACAGATACGCAGTATTTT. The encoded protein is CASSLGGQLSTDTQYF. The entire variable domain, with the rest obtained from reference TRBV11-2 and TRBJ2-3, is as follows: EAGVAQSPRYKIIEKRQSVAFWCNPISGHATLYWYQQILGQGPKLLIQFQNNGVVDDSQLPKDRFSAERLKGVDSTLKIQPAKLEDSAVYLCASSLGGQLSTDTQYFGPGTRLTVL.

This chain uses TRBV2 with TRBJ1-3; no clear D gene. Trimming pared 6 bases from V and 0 bases from J, leaving 12 bases between. Germline V gene data show CDR1 as SNHLY and CDR2 as FYNNEI. CDR3 length equals 15 residues. CDR3 region: CASSHRTGSGNTIYF. As DNA, the CDR3 is TGTGCCAGCAGCCACCGGACGGGCTCTGGAAACACCATATATTTT.

This clonotype was observed at least ten times. The chain recombines TRBV11-2 with TRBJ2-5, with 12 positions matching TRBD1. This CDR3 is 16 amino acids long. The trim removed 0 bases at V and 5 bases at J, leaving 4 bases unmatched. Germline CDR1 and CDR2: SGHAT and FQNNGV. The CDR3, as DNA: TGTGCCAGCAGCTTAGATCGGGGACAGGGGGCGGAGACCCAGTACTTC. It yields the protein CASSLDRGQGAETQYF.

There are a few counts of this clonotype. The chain uses TRBV6-1 and TRBJ2-7; D tentatively reads TRBD1 or TRBD2 (5 bases each). CDR3 length equals 16 residues. Germline lookup yields CDR1 MNHNS and CDR2 SASEGT. V lost 4 bases and J lost 3, with 19 bases in between. CDR3 loop: CASSGTRGASLYEQYF. The CDR3 DNA follows: TGTGCCAGCAGTGGGACGAGGGGCGCGTCCCTCTACGAGCAGTACTTC.

In this sample, this clonotype turned up a few times. V gene TRBV11-2 combines with J gene TRBJ2-1; 9 bases match TRBD1. Germline-derived CDR1 and CDR2 are SGHAT and FQNNGV. Unmatched junction bases numbered 8, after V lost 5 bases and J lost 6 bases. The CDR3 has 15 amino acids. The CDR3 DNA sequence: TGTGCCAGCAGCATACGACAGGGGGGTCTCAATGAGCAGTTCTTC. It encodes CASSIRQGGLNEQFF.

This clonotype was recorded at least ten times. This chain connects TRBV10-2 to TRBJ2-7; 8 positions agree with TRBD2. V was clipped by 7 bases and J by 3 bases; unmatched bases: 14. The CDR3 is 16 residues long. Germline CDR1 WSHSY, CDR2 SAAADI. The CDR3 DNA reads TGCGCCAGCACCCAATCGGGGCTAGCGGGCCACTACGAGCAGTACTTC. It encodes CASTQSGLAGHYEQYF.

At least ten counts were recorded for this clonotype. The chain has TRBV20-1 and TRBJ1-5, with no clear D. Germline V gene lookup returns CDR1 DFQATT and CDR2 SNEGSKA (reference sequence). Trimming pared 0 bases from V and 1 base from J, leaving 10 bases between. The CDR3 contains 15 residues. The CDR3 nucleotides read TGCAGTGCTAGAGATTGGAAAGGGAGCAATCAGCCCCAGCATTTT. Protein: CSARDWKGSNQPQHF.

This clonotype has a count of ten or more. The gene calls are TRBV11-2 and TRBJ1-1; weak D call: TRBD1 (5 bases). Germline V gene lookup returns CDR1 SGHAT and CDR2 FQNNGV. This CDR3 spans 14 amino acids. Trimming removed 7 bases at V and 6 bases at J, with 18 bases between. The CDR3 loop reads CASTPAGRTSEAFF. The CDR3 DNA is TGTGCCAGCACACCGGCGGGACGGACCTCTGAAGCTTTCTTT.

This clonotype came up a few times. The chain joins TRBV3-1 to TRBJ2-1; D uncertain. The CDR3 is 13 residues long. Trimming took off 3 bases at V and 6 bases at J, with 9 bases between the two ends. Germline CDR1 LGHDT, CDR2 YNNKEL (reference sequence). DNA of the CDR3: TGTGCCAGCAGCCATGAGCATCTCAATGAGCAGTTCTTC. Residues: CASSHEHLNEQFF.

This clonotype was detected a few times. The chain carries TRBV20-1 and TRBJ1-1, with D unclear. Trimming removed 5 bases at V and 7 bases at J, with 17 bases between. CDR1 and CDR2 (germline): DFQATT, SNEGSKA (reference sequence). There are 13 residues in the CDR3. CDR3 DNA sequence: TGCAGTGCTCCACCCTCAGCGTGGGGTGAAGCTTTCTTT. Translating gives CSAPPSAWGEAFF.

This clonotype has just a few counts. V gene TRBV28 combines with J gene TRBJ2-7; 10 positions agree with TRBD1. Germline V gene sequence: CDR1 MDHEN, CDR2 SYDVKM. This CDR3 region has 14 residues. V was clipped by 4 bases and J by 4 bases; unmatched bases: 4. The CDR3 region is CASSSTGGRYEQYF. DNA for the CDR3: TGTGCCAGCAGTTCGACAGGGGGCAGGTACGAGCAGTACTTC.

The chain uses TRBV29-1 and TRBJ2-2; D is unresolved. CDR1 SQVTM and CDR2 ANQGSEA come from the germline V gene. The CDR3 contains 14 residues. The germline V and J ends were trimmed by 1 base and 1 base, with 7 bases remaining between them. The CDR3 coding sequence is TGCAGCGTTGAAGGGCAGGTGAACACCGGGGAGCTGTTTTTT. It translates to CSVEGQVNTGELFF.

This clonotype showed up just once. The rearrangement joins TRBV24-1 to TRBJ1-2; the match to TRBD1 covers 8 bases. Germline CDR1 is KGHDR and CDR2 is SFDVKD. After removal of 6 bases from V and 3 bases from J, the junction contained 2 bases not matched to a gene. This CDR3 is built from 13 residues. This chain's CDR3 is CATSPGGDYGYTF. CDR3 coding DNA: TGTGCCACCAGTCCAGGGGGCGACTATGGCTACACCTTC.

This clonotype was seen at least ten times. This chain links TRBV7-2 with TRBJ1-2, with TRBD1 identical over 7 bases. V was clipped by 6 bases and J by 4 bases; unmatched bases: 5. The CDR3 loop spans 13 amino acids. CDR1 is SGHTA and CDR2 is FQGNSA in the germline V gene. This CDR3 is CASSLGQPYGYTF. In DNA, the CDR3 is TGTGCCAGCAGTCTGGGACAGCCCTATGGCTACACCTTC. The full variable domain, completed using reference TRBV7-2 and TRBJ1-2, is GAGVSQSPSNKVTEKGKDVELRCDPISGHTALYWYRQSLGQGLEFLIYFQGNSAPDKSGLPSDRFSAERTGGSVSTLTIQRTQQEDSAVYLCASSLGQPYGYTFGSGTRLTVV.

This clonotype was seen a handful of times. This rearrangement joins TRBV29-1 to TRBJ2-2, with D possibly matching TRBD2 (5 bases). Germline V gene lookup returns CDR1 SQVTM and CDR2 ANQGSEA. This CDR3 has 12 residues. V was cut by 6 bases and J by 6 bases, with 11 bases left in between. CDR3 protein: CSVPSWPGELFF. In DNA, the CDR3 is TGCAGCGTGCCTAGCTGGCCCGGGGAGCTGTTTTTT.

In this sample, this clonotype turned up a few times. Compared with germline, one end of the junction differs, possibly owing to a read error. The chain has TRBV28 and TRBJ2-7; the D gene is possibly TRBD2 (7 bases). The CDR3 loop spans 15 amino acids. The germline V gene has CDR1 MDHEN and CDR2 SYDVKM. The CDR3 loop reads CASVPMGGAGYEQYF. CDR3 DNA: TGTGCCAGCGTCCCCATGGGGGGGGCGGGCTACGAGCAGTACTTT.

Many counts were recorded for this clonotype. J is TRBJ2-3 and V is TRBV28, with 7 bases matching TRBD2. Trimming cost V 2 bases and J 2 bases; bases outside gene matches: 7. Germline loops: CDR1 MDHEN, CDR2 SYDVKM. The CDR3 covers 16 residues. The CDR3 DNA reads TGTGCCAGCAGTTTAGGGGTAGCGGGTTTCACAGATACGCAGTATTTT. The encoded protein is CASSLGVAGFTDTQYF. The complete variable domain, with remaining parts taken from reference TRBV28 and TRBJ2-3, reads DVKVTQSSRYLVKRTGEKVFLECVQDMDHENMFWYRQDPGLGLRLIYFSYDVKMKEKGDIPEGYSVSREKKERFSLILESASTNQTSMYLCASSLGVAGFTDTQYFGPGTRLTVL.